A single sample gave rise to the 28 T cell receptor beta chains below, sequenced in a study of blood T cell repertoires in COVID-19. The data were produced by immunoSEQ multiplex PCR, yet TCRdb's version contains in-frame clones alone and is incomplete. The profile shows about 240,000 clones, around 90% of them singletons. The material sequenced was peripheral blood. The receptors were sampled from a man aged 25 to 40 with COVID-19, enrolled during active disease.

This chain connects TRBV5-1 to TRBJ1-2; TRBD1 might be the D (6 bases). Deletions cut 2 bases from V and 2 bases from J, with 10 bases between. The CDR3 runs 14 residues. The germline V gene encodes CDR1 SGHRS and CDR2 YFSETQ. The CDR3 here is CASSFAGENYGYTF. CDR3 nucleotide sequence: TGCGCCAGCAGCTTCGCAGGGGAAAACTATGGCTACACCTTC.

Only one count was recorded for this clone. The chain recombines TRBV27 with TRBJ1-1, with a weak D call TRBD1 (5 bases). V gave up 6 bases and J gave up 5 bases, with 13 bases separating them. Germline V gene lookup returns CDR1 MNHEY and CDR2 SMNVEV (reference sequence). CDR3 length: 13 amino acids. The CDR3 DNA is TGTGCCAGCAGCGTACGCGGGGGAACTGAAGCTTTCTTT. It encodes CASSVRGGTEAFF.

The chain couples TRBV14 to TRBJ1-6; D remains ambiguous. Germline assignment: CDR1 SGHDN and CDR2 FVKESK. The V and J ends lost 0 bases and 8 bases respectively, with 5 bases between them. The CDR3 contains 13 residues. The CDR3 DNA reads TGTGCCAGCAGCCAAGATAGAGATTCACCCCTCCACTTT. The encoded protein is CASSQDRDSPLHF.

The chain combines TRBV2 with TRBJ1-2, with 11 bases matching TRBD1. Germline trimming cut 8 bases from V and 6 bases from J; bases unmatched to any gene: 14. The CDR3 loop spans 16 amino acids. Germline V lookup: CDR1 SNHLY, CDR2 FYNNEI. CDR3 sequence reads: CASLQARGQGAHGYTF. The DNA of the CDR3 is TGTGCCAGCCTTCAAGCGAGAGGACAGGGGGCGCATGGCTACACCTTC. The complete variable domain, with remaining parts taken from reference TRBV2 and TRBJ1-2, reads EPEVTQTPSHQVTQMGQEVILRCVPISNHLYFYWYRQILGQKVEFLVSFYNNEISEKSEIFDDQFSVERPDGSNFTLKIRSTKLEDSAMYFCASLQARGQGAHGYTFGSGTRLTVV.

This clone was found once. The chain combines TRBV25-1 with TRBJ2-5; the match to TRBD2 covers 8 bases. CDR3 length: 13 residues. Germline values: CDR1 MGHDK, CDR2 SYGVNS. V was clipped by 6 bases and J by 1 base; unmatched bases: 1. The CDR3 sequence is CASRLAAQETQYF. DNA of the CDR3: TGTGCCAGCAGACTAGCGGCCCAAGAGACCCAGTACTTC.

The chain uses TRBV27 and TRBJ1-2; D is undetermined. CDR3 size: 12 residues. The V gene lost 3 bases and the J gene lost 9 bases, with 11 bases spanning the gap. Germline V CDR1 and CDR2: MNHEY, SMNVEV (reference sequence). CDR3 in DNA: TGTGCCAGCAGTTTCTCCGGAGGGCGCTACACCTTC. Translation gives CASSFSGGRYTF.

The CDR3 region is CASSPGQPNQPQHF. For the CDR3, the DNA is TGTGCCAGCAGCCCCGGACAGCCCAATCAGCCCCAGCATTTT. The chain uses TRBV6-5 and TRBJ1-5; a weak D match, TRBD1 (6 bases). The germline V gene has CDR1 MNHEY and CDR2 SVGAGI. Trimming took 6 bases from V and 3 from J, leaving 12 bases between them. CDR3 length: 14 amino acids.

The V and J genes are TRBV11-2 and TRBJ2-7; 8 bases match TRBD1. The CDR3 spans 17 residues. The V gene's germline CDR1 is SGHAT and CDR2 FQNNGV. V trimming: 3 bases; J trimming: 3 bases; junction bases outside the gene matches: 13. The CDR3: CASSFEPWGTGRYEQYF. The CDR3 DNA reads TGTGCCAGCAGCTTTGAGCCCTGGGGGACAGGACGCTACGAGCAGTACTTC.

J is TRBJ1-2 and V is TRBV19; a possible D gene is TRBD1 (6 bases). CDR1 and CDR2 from the germline V gene are LNHDA and SQIVND (reference sequence). Trimming stripped 2 bases from V and 2 bases from J, with 12 bases between. This CDR3 is built from 15 residues. The CDR3 spells CASSILQGGNYGYTF. The CDR3 region has the DNA TGTGCCAGTAGTATACTACAGGGTGGAAACTATGGCTACACCTTC.

This chain uses TRBV6-5 with TRBJ2-7; weak D call: TRBD1 (6 bases). V shed 5 bases and J shed 7 bases, with 15 bases lying between them. The CDR3 spans 13 residues. Germline CDR1 reads MNHEY; CDR2 reads SVGAGI. The DNA of the CDR3 is TGTGCCAGCAGTCCTCTGACAGGATTGGAGCAGTACTTC. Its translation is CASSPLTGLEQYF.

V and J are TRBV9 and TRBJ1-2; 7 bases match TRBD1. The CDR3 contains 13 residues. Germline trimming cut 5 bases from V and 5 bases from J; bases unmatched to any gene: 6. The germline gives CDR1 SGDLS, CDR2 YYNGEE. The CDR3 sequence is CASSAGTAYGYTF. CDR3 bases: TGTGCCAGCAGTGCCGGGACAGCATATGGCTACACCTTC.

The chain joins TRBV12-5 to TRBJ1-4; 9 bases fit TRBD1. J gave up 8 bases and V 5 bases, and 12 bases lay outside the gene matches. The germline gives CDR1 LGHNT, CDR2 FRNRAP. The CDR3 is made up of 16 amino acids. CDR3 coding DNA: TGTGCTAGTGGTACCCAACAGGGGGCGGTTAACGAAAAACTGTTTTTT. Its translation is CASGTQQGAVNEKLFF.

CDR3 in DNA: TGCGCCAGCAGTCAACAGGGGGATACTGAAGCTTTCTTT. Amino acids: CASSQQGDTEAFF. The V gene is TRBV10-1, the J gene TRBJ1-1; 8 bases map to TRBD1. Germline CDR1 reads WNHNN; CDR2 reads SYGVQD (reference sequence). V shed 5 bases, J shed 5 bases, and the junction held 4 bases outside the gene matches. The CDR3 is 13 amino acids.

The chain carries TRBV5-5 and TRBJ1-5; D not resolved. V lost 4 bases, J lost 6 bases, and 14 bases lay in between. Germline V gives CDR1 SGHKS, CDR2 YYEKEE (reference sequence). The CDR3 is 14 amino acids. CDR3 in DNA: TGTGCCAGCAGCGCCGTTGGACTGGCTCAGCCCCAGCATTTT. This gives the protein CASSAVGLAQPQHF.

The CDR3 here is CASSLQGPRADTQYF. In nucleotides, the CDR3 is TGTGCCAGCAGCCTTCAGGGGCCCAGGGCAGATACGCAGTATTTT. This chain joins TRBV28 and TRBJ2-3; possibly TRBD1 for D (6 bases). V was trimmed by 6 bases and J by 4 bases, leaving 17 bases between them. CDR1 and CDR2 (germline): MDHEN, SYDVKM. The CDR3 consists of 15 residues.

Comments on this clone: Other DNA variants within this sample encode the same CDR3. The chain couples TRBV3-1 (or the pseudogene TRBV3-2) to TRBJ1-5; D uncertain. The CDR3 extends over 12 amino acids. Germline V gene lookup returns CDR1 LGHDT and CDR2 YNNKEL (reference sequence). Trimming took off 1 base at V and 7 bases at J, with 5 bases between the two ends. The CDR3 region is CASSQGGQPQHF. CDR3 coding DNA: TGTGCCAGCAGCCAAGGAGGACAGCCCCAGCATTTT.

This rearrangement joins TRBV6-1 to TRBJ2-7; D gene unclear. The CDR3 contains 15 residues. The germline V gene has CDR1 MNHNS and CDR2 SASEGT. V shed 0 bases and J shed 1 base, with 10 bases lying between them. The CDR3 coding sequence is TGTGCCAGCAGTGAAGCGGCAGATTTTTCCTACGAGCAGTACTTC. Protein product: CASSEAADFSYEQYF.

The chain employs TRBV27 and TRBJ2-6; 10 bases are a match to TRBD1. CDR1 is MNHEY and CDR2 is SMNVEV in the germline V gene (reference sequence). V shed 6 bases and J 3 bases; nucleotides not matched to a gene: 5. This CDR3 region has 16 residues. The CDR3 reads CASSPDRGLGANVLTF. CDR3 nucleotides: TGTGCCAGCAGCCCAGACAGGGGGCTTGGGGCCAACGTCCTGACTTTC.

The V gene is TRBV5-1, the J gene TRBJ1-3, with D tentatively TRBD1 (6 bases). The CDR3 contains 19 residues. CDR1 and CDR2 (germline): SGHRS, YFSETQ. With 3 bases removed from V and 0 bases from J, the gap between germline ends came to 22 bases. The CDR3, as DNA: TGCGCCAGCAGCTGGACCGGGACACCGAACCTGGGCTCTGGAAACACCATATATTTT. Its translation: CASSWTGTPNLGSGNTIYF. The variable domain in full, with the rest retrieved from reference TRBV5-1 and TRBJ1-3, is KAGVTQTPRYLIKTRGQQVTLSCSPISGHRSVSWYQQTPGQGLQFLFEYFSETQRNKGNFPGRFSGRQFSNSRSEMNVSTLELGDSALYLCASSWTGTPNLGSGNTIYFGEGSWLTVV.

This chain joins TRBV2 and TRBJ2-2; D perhaps matches TRBD2 (5 bases). The CDR3 consists of 15 residues. Germline CDR1 and CDR2: SNHLY and FYNNEI. Trimming removed 1 base from V and 1 base from J, with 7 bases in between. Here the CDR3 DNA reads TGTGCCAGCAGTGAAGATCGGGGGAACACCGGGGAGCTGTTTTTT. The encoded protein is CASSEDRGNTGELFF.

The rearrangement joins TRBV14 to TRBJ2-7; weak D call: TRBD2 (5 bases). CDR3 length equals 15 residues. Trimming took off 1 base at V and 3 bases at J, with 13 bases between the two ends. Germline assignment: CDR1 SGHDN and CDR2 FVKESK. The DNA of the CDR3 is TGTGCCAGCAGCCAAGCTCCCGGGGTCGTCTACGAGCAGTACTTC. Amino acids: CASSQAPGVVYEQYF.

A single count supports this clone. The chain carries TRBV7-9 and TRBJ1-2, with D unclear. Germline loops: CDR1 SEHNR, CDR2 FQNEAQ (reference sequence). There are 11 residues in the CDR3. The ends were cut back, 9 bases at V and 5 bases at J, with 10 bases in the middle. This CDR3 is CASRGGYGYTF. DNA for the CDR3: TGTGCCAGTAGAGGCGGTTATGGCTACACCTTC.

The chain carries TRBV28 and TRBJ2-3; TRBD2 matches at 9 bases. Germline V gene data show CDR1 as MDHEN and CDR2 as SYDVKM. The CDR3 is made up of 17 amino acids. V dropped 3 bases and J dropped 1; count of bases not matched to a gene: 8. CDR3 in amino acids: CASSLRRGGVGTDTQYF. Here the CDR3 DNA reads TGTGCCAGCAGTTTGCGGCGGGGGGGCGTGGGCACAGATACGCAGTATTTT.

In regard to this clone: At the DNA level, this CDR3 is encoded by other sequences in the same sample as well. The chain combines TRBV5-4 with TRBJ1-2; 9 bases align to TRBD1. V lost 5 bases, J lost 4 bases, and 6 bases stayed unmatched. From germline, CDR1 is SGHNT and CDR2 YYREEE (reference sequence). The CDR3 has 14 amino acids. The CDR3 nucleotides are TGTGCCAGCAGGCGGACAGGGGAGGGCTATGGCTACACCTTC. Translating gives CASRRTGEGYGYTF.

This clone was seen just once. The gene calls are TRBV9 and TRBJ2-5; 8 nucleotides match TRBD2. After removal of 0 bases from V and 5 bases from J, the junction contained 6 bases not matched to a gene. Germline lookup yields CDR1 SGDLS and CDR2 YYNGEE. This CDR3 is built from 15 residues. In nucleotides, the CDR3 is TGTGCCAGCAGCGTAGCGGGAGGGAATGGGGAGACCCAGTACTTC. It specifies CASSVAGGNGETQYF.

The V and J genes are TRBV5-4 and TRBJ2-7; 9 bases are shared with TRBD1. Germline assignment: CDR1 SGHNT and CDR2 YYREEE (reference sequence). Trimming at V came to 3 bases and at J to 5 bases, leaving 6 bases not matched to a gene. This CDR3 has 14 residues. The CDR3 sequence is CASSSRQGDDEQYF. CDR3 DNA: TGTGCCAGCAGCTCCCGACAGGGGGACGACGAGCAGTACTTC.

The V and J genes are TRBV30 and TRBJ1-2; the D gene is possibly TRBD1 (6 bases). The germline gives CDR1 GTSNPN, CDR2 SVGIG (reference sequence). The length of the CDR3 is 11 residues. Trimming pared 6 bases from V and 8 bases from J, leaving 13 bases between. CDR3 region: CACTGSQGYTF. In DNA form, the CDR3 reads TGTGCCTGTACAGGGTCGCAGGGCTACACCTTC.

The gene calls are TRBV5-6 and TRBJ2-7, with a tentative D call TRBD1 (6 bases). Trimming left V 6 bases short and J 3 bases short, with 13 bases between. Germline V gives CDR1 SGHDT, CDR2 YYEEEE. This CDR3 is built from 13 residues. This CDR3 reads CASIGQTDYEQYF. CDR3 coding DNA: TGTGCCAGCATAGGACAGACAGACTACGAGCAGTACTTC.